This TCR beta chain derives from a study of blood T cell repertoires in COVID-19. Participant-given clinical history determined each cohort assignment. Two negative PCRs, clearance, or symptom resolution had been documented for recovered Cohort 3 donors. Germline assignment: CDR1 MNHEY and CDR2 SVGEGT. CDR3 length equals 15 residues. The J segment lost 1 base and the V segment lost 6 bases, leaving 9 bases of the junction unmatched. Original processing notes: Nucleated cell counts were estimated from reference gene primer amplification. Data came from immunoSEQ multiplex PCR; TCRdb stores just in-frame clones and leaves some out. The V and J calls and clone size were taken over from that table, and D and trimming were inferred from the DNA. The data hold 200,000 to 300,000 clones, with around nine tenths observed a single time.

The receptor was derived from a woman under 30 who had recovered from COVID-19. The sample was PBMCs or T cells enriched from blood (not recorded which). The gene calls are TRBV6-2 or TRBV6-3 and TRBJ2-7; 7 nucleotides agree with TRBD2. The CDR3 reads CASSPIGGGSYEQYF. The CDR3 nucleotides read TGTGCCAGCAGCCCTATTGGGGGGGGATCCTACGAGCAGTACTTC.